This T cell receptor beta chain originates from a study of T-cell reconstitution after alpha-beta-depleted transplantation in children. Whole-study findings and limits: One year post-transplant, T-cell counts and diversity were largely derived from T cells produced anew. Certain patients had high TCRbeta diversity at day 60, and it came from recipient T cells and thymic progenitors that survived.

As to this clonotype: The antigen is undetermined.

The TCRbeta library was prepared with unique molecular identifiers. Using its own MiXCR run on the PCR reads, TCRdb lists one record per CDR3 protein. The sample has about 47,000 distinct CDR3 sequences, 52% seen once. This receptor was identified in a boy less than two years old with SCID, due to receive a stem cell transplant. The sample consisted of peripheral blood, taken before TCRalphabeta/CD19-depleted stem cell transplant.

The CDR3 loop is CASSLTADYGYTF. The CDR3 DNA follows: TGTGCCAGCAGTCTCACAGCTGACTATGGCTACACCTTC. The chain joins TRBV6-1 to TRBJ1-2; no reliable D call. Germline V gives CDR1 MNHNS, CDR2 SASEGT. V shed 5 bases and J shed 3 bases, with 10 bases lying between them. The CDR3 is 13 amino acids.